These 11 T cell receptor beta chains originate from one sample sequenced in a study of human T cells and chemical hapten exposure. Stated time point: pre-sensitization, week 0. Treatment: therapeutic diphenylcyclopropenone sensitization with weekly scalp DPC. Via MiXCR, TCRdb re-called the RACE reads, giving one row per CDR3 protein. The sample includes around 350,000 distinct CDR3 sequences, around 5.5% of them seen just once. The sample was whole blood, taken in connection with sensitization to the hapten diphenylcyclopropenone (DPC). The receptors were sampled from a woman aged 18 to 35 with alopecia areata. Some clones in this sample may be carry-over from other donors' samples.

This clonotype was counted a few times. V is TRBV27 and J is TRBJ2-1, with D possibly being TRBD2 (7 bases). The V gene lost 5 bases and the J gene lost 5 bases, with 22 bases spanning the gap. Germline V lookup: CDR1 MNHEY, CDR2 SMNVEV (reference sequence). The CDR3 is 17 residues long. The CDR3 loop is CASSPNREGPRHNEQFF. For the CDR3, the DNA is TGTGCCAGCAGTCCCAACAGGGAGGGGCCAAGGCACAATGAGCAGTTCTTC.

DNA of the CDR3: TGTGCCAGCAGCCCTGCCCCGGGACAGCTAAGGGACTATGGCTACACCTTC. Protein: CASSPAPGQLRDYGYTF. The rearrangement joins TRBV28 to TRBJ1-2; 7 bases are a match to TRBD1. The CDR3 length is 17 residues. Looked up from germline, CDR1 is MDHEN and CDR2 is SYDVKM. V was pared by 6 bases and J by 3 bases, with 16 bases of the junction left unmatched.

The chain combines TRBV20-1 with TRBJ1-1; D ambiguous. The V gene's germline CDR1 is DFQATT and CDR2 SNEGSKA (reference sequence). Trimming left V 0 bases short and J 6 bases short, with 8 bases between. This CDR3 is built from 12 residues. CDR3 region: CSAREASSEAFF. The CDR3 coding sequence is TGCAGTGCTAGAGAGGCGTCTTCTGAAGCTTTCTTT.

The sample holds a few counts of this clonotype. This chain links TRBV12-3 or TRBV12-4 with TRBJ2-7, with 7 nucleotides matching TRBD1. With 6 bases clipped from V and 5 bases from J, the junction kept 10 bases outside the gene matches. The CDR3 has 14 amino acids. The CDR3 coding sequence is TGTGCCAGCAGCACCGGATACAGGGGCCACGAGCAGTACTTC. Amino acid sequence: CASSTGYRGHEQYF.

The gene calls are TRBV29-1 and TRBJ1-1, with 7 bases identical to TRBD1. This CDR3 is built from 13 residues. Germline V CDR1 and CDR2: SQVTM, ANQGSEA. V shed 7 bases and J 6 bases; nucleotides not matched to a gene: 11. CDR3: CSAFDRVPAEAFF. In nucleotides, the CDR3 is TGCAGCGCCTTCGACAGGGTCCCGGCTGAAGCTTTCTTT.

This clonotype was recorded at least ten times. The chain joins TRBV28 to TRBJ2-3, with 7 positions matching TRBD1. Trimming cost V 7 bases and J 4 bases; bases outside gene matches: 5. The CDR3 runs 13 residues. Germline CDR1 reads MDHEN; CDR2 reads SYDVKM. The CDR3 DNA is TGTGCCAGCACCAAGGGGGCGTCAGATACGCAGTATTTT. Its translation: CASTKGASDTQYF.

The sample holds a few counts of this clonotype. This sequence joins TRBV28 and TRBJ1-2; D is unclear. The germline V and J ends were trimmed by 4 bases and 0 bases, with 9 bases remaining between them. From germline, CDR1 is MDHEN and CDR2 SYDVKM. The CDR3 totals 14 residues. The CDR3 region has the DNA TGTGCCAGCAGTTCCCTAAACTCTAACTATGGCTACACCTTC. Its translation is CASSSLNSNYGYTF.

This clonotype occurred many times. The CDR3 protein is CSARNQGPSNQPQHF. The CDR3 coding sequence is TGCAGCGCGAGAAATCAGGGTCCTAGCAATCAGCCCCAGCATTTT. The V gene is TRBV29-1, the J gene TRBJ1-5, with TRBD1 as a possible D gene (5 bases). V lost 7 bases, J lost 0 bases, and 16 bases lay in between. CDR3 length: 15 residues. Germline V lookup: CDR1 SQVTM, CDR2 ANQGSEA.

The rearrangement uses TRBV6-2 or TRBV6-3 and TRBJ1-1; a possible D gene is TRBD1 (6 bases). This CDR3 has 14 amino acids. V lost 11 bases and J 4 bases, leaving 20 bases between the germline ends. In germline, CDR1 is MNHEY, CDR2 SVGEGT. CDR3 protein: CASSTPGAATEAFF. CDR3 DNA: TGTGCCTCCTCAACGCCAGGGGCGGCCACTGAAGCTTTCTTT.

This clonotype was detected many times. This sequence joins TRBV9 and TRBJ2-1, with D possibly matching TRBD1 (6 bases). The germline V gene has CDR1 SGDLS and CDR2 YYNGEE. Trimming pared 0 bases from V and 2 bases from J, leaving 12 bases between. The length of the CDR3 is 16 residues. CDR3 amino acids: CASSVDWPGAYNEQFF. The CDR3 DNA sequence: TGTGCCAGCAGCGTAGACTGGCCAGGGGCCTACAATGAGCAGTTCTTC.

This clonotype came up a few times. The chain combines TRBV29-1 with TRBJ2-4; no clear D. The CDR3 loop spans 11 amino acids. Germline CDR1 reads SQVTM; CDR2 reads ANQGSEA. Trimming removed 7 bases from V and 12 bases from J, with 16 bases in between. The CDR3 bases are TGCAGCGCATTAGAGAGTGGGTATCAGTACTTC. Translating it yields CSALESGYQYF.